The text below deals with one T cell receptor (beta chain). This sample stems from a study of OX40 agonist ivuxolimab in advanced cancers. The V end was cut by 2 bases, the J end by 7 bases, with 12 bases between. Per the germline V gene, CDR1 is MNHNY and CDR2 is SVGAGI (reference sequence). The CDR3 spans 14 residues. This table comes from immunoSEQ multiplex PCR, and its TCRdb copy is limited to in-frame clones, with some not included. The data hold approximately 68,000 clones, with 80% to 90% observed a single time. The receptor was isolated from an adult with an advanced solid tumor such as melanoma, head and neck, liver or kidney cancer. Sequenced material: CD4+ or CD8+ T cells sorted from blood, taken in a trial of the OX40 agonist ivuxolimab. J is TRBJ1-5 and V is TRBV6-6, with D unclear. The CDR3 bases are TGTGCCAGCAGTTACCCGGTAGGAGGGCAGCCCCAGCATTTT. It encodes CASSYPVGGQPQHF.